The rows below give T cell receptor beta chains drawn from one sample of a study of T cells in Graves' hyperthyroidism and ophthalmopathy. TCRdb recomputed calls from the multiplex PCR reads with MiXCR, one row per CDR3 protein. Of a few hundred thousand distinct CDR3 sequences listed, 14% are singletons. Sequencing was done on a sample of blood. Source of these receptors: a woman aged 25-40 years with Graves' ophthalmopathy. Each CDR3 is given with its conserved first and last residue. The D gene is left open where the match is weak. For some rows the clone size is stated as once, few or many, or as a class when expanded; others skip it.

CDR3aa	CDR3nt	v_gene	j_gene	abundance	len	d_gene
CASSLLAGGPGELFF	TGTGCCAGCAGTTTGTTAGCGGGGGGGCCCGGGGAGCTGTTTTTT	TRBV28	TRBJ2-2	many	15	TRBD2
CASSAGTGLEDSPLHF	TGTGCCAGCAGCGCGGGGACAGGACTAGAAGATTCACCCCTCCACTTT	TRBV9	TRBJ1-6	few	16	TRBD1
CASSSRDRECTF	TGTGCCAGCAGTTCCCGGGACAGGGAGTGCACCTTC	TRBV28	TRBJ1-2	many	12	TRBD1
CASSPTAAYEQYF	TGTGCCAGCTCACCAACAGCGGCCTACGAGCAGTACTTC	TRBV18	TRBJ2-7	many	13	.
CASSYGRVLNEQYF	TGTGCCAGCAGTTATGGCCGGGTCTTGAACGAGCAGTACTTC	TRBV28	TRBJ2-7	many	14	.
CASSLTTIGNEQFF	TGTGCCAGCAGTTTAACGACCATCGGGAATGAGCAGTTCTTC	TRBV12-3/TRBV12-4	TRBJ2-1	.	14	.
CASSLQASGETDTQYF	TGTGCCAGCAGCCTACAGGCTAGCGGGGAGACAGATACGCAGTATTTT	TRBV9	TRBJ2-3	.	16	TRBD2
CASSLLGTGSSYEQYF	TGTGCCAGCAGTTTACTTGGGACAGGGAGCTCCTACGAGCAGTACTTC	TRBV12-3/TRBV12-4	TRBJ2-7	few	16	TRBD1
CASTTGGADTQYF	TGTGCCAGCACGACAGGGGGCGCAGATACGCAGTATTTT	TRBV7-9	TRBJ2-3	many	13	TRBD1
CASSLGGTSSYEQYF	TGTGCCAGCAGCTTAGGTGGGACGAGCTCCTACGAGCAGTACTTC	TRBV11-2	TRBJ2-7	once	15	.
CASGTGLSYEQYF	TGTGCCAGCGGGACAGGGCTCTCCTACGAGCAGTACTTC	TRBV28	TRBJ2-7	many	13	TRBD1
CASSLQQGGRETQYF	TGTGCCAGCAGTTTACAACAGGGGGGGCGGGAGACCCAGTACTTC	TRBV12-3/TRBV12-4	TRBJ2-5	many	15	.
CSASGRGGYEQYF	TGCAGTGCTAGTGGGCGGGGGGGATACGAGCAGTACTTC	TRBV20-1	TRBJ2-7	many	13	TRBD2
CASSQPGGGTQYF	TGTGCCAGCAGCCAACCCGGGGGGGGGACCCAGTACTTC	TRBV13	TRBJ2-5	few	13	TRBD2
CASRKYRVRVENTEAFF	TGTGCCAGCAGAAAATACAGGGTACGGGTCGAGAACACTGAAGCTTTCTTT	TRBV6-1	TRBJ1-1	many	17	.
CSAIVISADTQYF	TGCAGTGCAATCGTAATATCGGCTGATACGCAGTATTTT	TRBV20-1	TRBJ2-3	many	13	.
CASSTKKGTGTTYF	TGTGCCAGCAGCACAAAAAAAGGGACAGGGACTACCTACTTC	TRBV28	TRBJ2-5	many	14	TRBD1
CAILNEQFF	TGTGCCATCCTGAATGAGCAGTTCTTC	TRBV9	TRBJ2-1	many	9	.
CASSQGRAYGYTF	TGTGCCAGCAGCCAAGGACGGGCCTATGGCTACACCTTC	TRBV3-1	TRBJ1-2	many	13	.
CASTKTGRAPEAFF	TGTGCCAGCACCAAGACAGGGAGGGCTCCTGAAGCTTTCTTT	TRBV25-1	TRBJ1-1	.	14	TRBD1
CATSRGEGNTGELFF	TGTGCCACCAGCAGAGGGGAAGGGAACACCGGGGAGCTGTTTTTT	TRBV15	TRBJ2-2	few	15	.
CASSAVQGEPQHF	TGTGCCAGCAGTGCCGTCCAGGGCGAGCCCCAGCATTTT	TRBV6-2/TRBV6-3	TRBJ1-5	.	13	.
CSAPGQGYELFF	TGCAGTGCCCCTGGGCAGGGGTATGAACTGTTTTTT	TRBV20-1	TRBJ1-4	many	12	.
CASRPGTGGYEQYF	TGTGCCAGCAGACCCGGGACAGGCGGGTACGAGCAGTACTTC	TRBV7-8	TRBJ2-7	.	14	TRBD1
CASSERINYGYTF	TGTGCCAGCAGTGAAAGGATTAACTATGGCTACACCTTC	TRBV6-1	TRBJ1-2	many	13	.
CASIPGGGETQYF	TGTGCCAGCATTCCCGGGGGTGGAGAGACCCAGTACTTC	TRBV12-3/TRBV12-4	TRBJ2-5	many	13	.
CASNFPQTTEAFF	TGTGCCAGCAACTTCCCCCAAACCACTGAAGCTTTCTTT	TRBV5-5	TRBJ1-1	.	13	.
CASERVWQGADTQYF	TGTGCCAGCGAGCGGGTTTGGCAGGGAGCAGATACGCAGTATTTT	TRBV2	TRBJ2-3	many	15	.
CASSPDSYNPYEQYF	TGTGCCAGCAGCCCAGACTCCTATAATCCCTACGAGCAGTACTTC	TRBV11-1	TRBJ2-7	once	15	.
CASSTGFVTEAFF	TGTGCCAGCTCGACAGGGTTCGTCACTGAAGCTTTCTTT	TRBV18	TRBJ1-1	many	13	TRBD1
CASSVDWDRGEDTQYF	TGTGCCAGCAGCGTAGATTGGGACAGGGGAGAAGATACGCAGTATTTT	TRBV9	TRBJ2-3	many	16	TRBD1
CASSEITGPSSPLHF	TGTGCCAGCAGTGAAATAACAGGGCCTAGCTCACCCCTCCACTTT	TRBV6-1	TRBJ1-6	.	15	.
CASSLAYGSGLQFF	TGTGCCAGCAGCTTAGCATACGGGAGCGGTCTTCAGTTCTTC	TRBV7-2	TRBJ2-1	many	14	.
CASSLLGNPGPEAAEAFF	TGTGCCAGCAGTCTGTTAGGGAACCCGGGACCCGAGGCTGCTGAAGCTTTCTTT	TRBV28	TRBJ1-1	many	18	.
CASARDSSTDTQYF	TGTGCCAGCGCAAGGGACAGCAGCACAGATACGCAGTATTTT	TRBV6-2/TRBV6-3	TRBJ2-3	.	14	TRBD1
CSGGLASTDTQYF	TGCAGTGGGGGACTAGCGAGCACAGATACGCAGTATTTT	TRBV20-1	TRBJ2-3	many	13	TRBD2
CASSSSEGFLFGETQYF	TGTGCCAGCAGCTCTAGTGAGGGGTTTCTTTTTGGAGAGACCCAGTACTTC	TRBV7-8	TRBJ2-5	many	17	.
CASSLSEEFTSWYSNQPQHF	TGTGCCAGCAGCTTATCGGAGGAGTTCACAAGTTGGTATAGCAATCAGCCCCAGCATTTT	TRBV7-9	TRBJ1-5	few	20	.
CASSRRTGGVSEAFF	TGTGCCAGCAGCCGGCGGACAGGGGGCGTCTCTGAAGCTTTCTTT	TRBV7-2	TRBJ1-1	many	15	TRBD1